This T cell receptor (beta chain) was sequenced in a study of post-analysis software for immune sequencing data. Incorporated into the TCR beta cDNA libraries were unique molecular identifiers, which served to reduce PCR and sequencing biases. Roughly 500,000 cDNA molecules were obtained per 1 to 10 million input T cells. From the PCR reads, TCRdb called clonotypes with MiXCR, one entry per CDR3 protein. The table lists almost 700,000 distinct CDR3 sequences, 55% to 70% of them singletons, with approximately 11% in the top ten. The CDR3 length is 15 residues. Germline V lookup: CDR1 SEHNR, CDR2 FQNEAQ (reference sequence). Between the trimmed V and J ends, which lost 5 bases and 2 bases, there was a span of 16 bases. On this clonotype itself: The antigen remains undetermined.

Broader study findings: TRBV5-6, TRBV5-1 and TRBV20-1 were among four or five TRBV segments more frequent in patients than controls.

This sequence was found in a girl aged 2-10 years with multiple sclerosis. Sequenced sample: blood. The J gene is TRBJ2-7, the V gene TRBV7-9; D remains ambiguous. In DNA form, the CDR3 reads TGTGCCAGCAGCCCGATGGCAGGACCAGCCTACGAGCAGTACTTC. Translated: CASSPMAGPAYEQYF.